The source of this T cell receptor (beta chain) is a study of siplizumab effects on memory and regulatory T cells. Comment on this clone: Its cognate antigen is unknown.

V was cut by 3 bases and J by 7 bases, with 13 bases left in between. The CDR3 sequence is 14 residues long. Germline lookup yields CDR1 LNHNV and CDR2 YYDKDF (reference sequence). The method was immunoSEQ multiplex PCR; TCRdb's version includes in-frame clones alone and lacks a portion of them. The data contain more than 70,000 clones, roughly 94% of them singletons. Notes on the study in general: Suppressive capability of dividing Tregs from siplizumab cultures went unverified. Roughly 75-96% of proliferating clones (CD4+ or CD8+) could not be assigned a naive or memory phenotype. Memory cells seemed less diverse than naive T cells, which also seemed major contributors to the alloresponse. With siplizumab, mappable alloreactive CD4+ clones averaged 68.8% Treg-derived, versus 25% to 30% in controls.

The sample taken for sequencing was CD8+ T cells sorted from blood. The sequence was obtained from a human donor in good health. The chain joins TRBV15 to TRBJ2-1, with D tentatively TRBD1 (5 bases). The CDR3 loop reads CATSRRQRVNEQFF. CDR3 bases: TGTGCCACCAGCAGGAGACAGAGAGTAAATGAGCAGTTCTTC.